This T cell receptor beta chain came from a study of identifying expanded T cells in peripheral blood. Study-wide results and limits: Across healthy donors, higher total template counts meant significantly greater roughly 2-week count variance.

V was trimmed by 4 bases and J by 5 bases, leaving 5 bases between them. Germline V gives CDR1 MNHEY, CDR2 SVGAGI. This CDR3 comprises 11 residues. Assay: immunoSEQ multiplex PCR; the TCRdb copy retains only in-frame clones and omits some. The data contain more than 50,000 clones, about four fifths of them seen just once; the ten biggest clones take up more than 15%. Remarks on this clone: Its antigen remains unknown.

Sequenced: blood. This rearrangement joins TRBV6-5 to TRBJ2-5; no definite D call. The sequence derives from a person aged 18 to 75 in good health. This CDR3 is CASSSLETQYF. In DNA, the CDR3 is TGTGCCAGCAGTTCCTTGGAGACCCAGTACTTC.